The entry that follows covers one TCR beta chain sequence. The antigen is undetermined. This specimen comes from a study of tumor-infiltrating lymphocytes in primary liver carcinoma. Study-level information: Roughly 3.65 to 7.5 million productive TCRbeta reads came from each sample, comparable across tissue types.

Trimming took 5 bases from V and 2 from J, leaving 5 bases between them. This CDR3 region has 12 residues. CDR1 is SEHNR, CDR2 FQNEAQ, per germline (reference sequence). Study results and caveats: Overlap between tumor regions exceeded overlap of tumor with adjacent tissue or blood.

Constant-region priming of 500 to 550 ng total RNA yielded TCR beta cDNA. Employing slightly modified ARM-PCR, three nested multiplex PCR rounds were run, and these gave rise to the TCR beta libraries. For around 9 cycles apiece, the opening two PCR rounds ran with TRBV1-TRBV30 forward primers and a C-beta reverse primer. TCRdb processed the multiplex PCR reads anew with MiXCR; each CDR3 protein has one entry. The data show approximately 330,000 distinct CDR3 sequences, 65% seen once. RNA isolated from unsorted whole blood supplied the blood RNA, with germline DNA also extracted. HBV chronically infected the treatment-naive patients. The authors collected approximately 4 milliliters of peripheral blood before surgery.

This TCR was recovered from a man between 40 and 49 years old with primary liver carcinoma and hepatitis B virus infection. Sequencing was carried out using peripheral blood. The V gene is TRBV7-9, the J gene TRBJ2-3; D is ambiguous. Here the CDR3 DNA reads TGTGCCAGCAGCCAACTCACAGATACGCAGTATTTT. Translated, it gives CASSQLTDTQYF.